The sample holds many counts of the clone carrying this T cell receptor (beta chain). The J segment lost 4 bases and the V segment lost 6 bases, leaving 2 bases of the junction unmatched. The CDR3 has 12 amino acids. These data belong to a study of T cells in Graves' hyperthyroidism and ophthalmopathy. RNA transcripts gave rise to amplified TCR beta CDR3 regions. The HTBI set primed first-round TCR CDR3 RT-PCR. TCRdb analysed the multiplex PCR reads with MiXCR anew, one entry per CDR3 protein. Among about 400,000 distinct CDR3 sequences listed, approximately 16% were seen once. The genes are TRBV12-3 or TRBV12-4 and TRBJ2-5, with TRBD1 identical over 7 bases. The receptor was derived from a woman aged 60-75 years with Graves' ophthalmopathy. The specimen was blood. DNA for the CDR3: TGTGCCAGCAGGAGACAGGGAGAGACCCAGTACTTC. It yields the protein CASRRQGETQYF.